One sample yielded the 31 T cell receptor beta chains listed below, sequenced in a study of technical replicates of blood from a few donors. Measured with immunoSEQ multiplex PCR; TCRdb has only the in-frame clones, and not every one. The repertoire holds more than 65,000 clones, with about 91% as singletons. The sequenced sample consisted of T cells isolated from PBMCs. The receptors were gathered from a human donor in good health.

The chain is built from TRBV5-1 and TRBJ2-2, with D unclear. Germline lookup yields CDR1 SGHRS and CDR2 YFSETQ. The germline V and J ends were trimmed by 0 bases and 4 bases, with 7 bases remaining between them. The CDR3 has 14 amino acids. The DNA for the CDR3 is TGCGCCAGCAGCTTGGTTACTGGCACCGGGGAGCTGTTTTTT. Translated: CASSLVTGTGELFF.

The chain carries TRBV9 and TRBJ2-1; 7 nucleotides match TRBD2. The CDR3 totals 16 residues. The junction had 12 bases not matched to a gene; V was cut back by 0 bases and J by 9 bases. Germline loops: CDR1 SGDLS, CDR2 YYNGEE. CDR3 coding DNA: TGTGCCAGCAGCGTAGTTAGGTCTAGCGGTTTAAGTGAGCAGTTCTTC. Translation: CASSVVRSSGLSEQFF.

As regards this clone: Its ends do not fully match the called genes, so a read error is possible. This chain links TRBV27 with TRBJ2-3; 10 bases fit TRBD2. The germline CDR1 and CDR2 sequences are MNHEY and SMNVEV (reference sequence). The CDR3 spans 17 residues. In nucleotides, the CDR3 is TGTGCCAGCAGTTTAGCCGATACTAGCGGGATCACAAATACGCAGTATTTT. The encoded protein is CASSLADTSGITNTQYF.

CDR3 bases: TGTGCCTGGAGTGCCGGGACTGACGTCTCCTACAATGAGCAGTTCTTC. Translation: CAWSAGTDVSYNEQFF. The chain links TRBV30 to TRBJ2-1, with D perhaps TRBD2 (6 bases). The CDR3 covers 16 residues. Trimming left V 1 base short and J 0 bases short, with 13 bases between. Looked up from germline, CDR1 is GTSNPN and CDR2 is SVGIG (reference sequence).

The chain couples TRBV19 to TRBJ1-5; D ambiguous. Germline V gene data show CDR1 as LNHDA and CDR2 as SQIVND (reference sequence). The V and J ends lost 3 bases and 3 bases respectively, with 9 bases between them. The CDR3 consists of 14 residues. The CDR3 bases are TGTGCCAGTAGTATGTCAGTTTACAATCAGCCCCAGCATTTT. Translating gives CASSMSVYNQPQHF.

The CDR3 DNA reads TGTGCTAGTGCCCTCGGGACTCTAAAAGAGACCCAGTACTTC. The encoded protein is CASALGTLKETQYF. This rearrangement joins TRBV12-5 to TRBJ2-5; TRBD2 is a possible D gene (6 bases). The CDR3 contains 14 residues. CDR1 is LGHNT and CDR2 is FRNRAP in the germline V gene. V was cut by 7 bases and J by 3 bases, with 15 bases left in between.

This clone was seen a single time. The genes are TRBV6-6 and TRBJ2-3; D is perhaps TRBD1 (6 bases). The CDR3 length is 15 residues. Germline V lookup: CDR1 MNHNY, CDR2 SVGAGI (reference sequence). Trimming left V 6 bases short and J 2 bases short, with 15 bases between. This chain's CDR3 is CASRPDSTLTDTQYF. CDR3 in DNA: TGTGCCAGCAGGCCGGACAGCACCCTCACAGATACGCAGTATTTT.

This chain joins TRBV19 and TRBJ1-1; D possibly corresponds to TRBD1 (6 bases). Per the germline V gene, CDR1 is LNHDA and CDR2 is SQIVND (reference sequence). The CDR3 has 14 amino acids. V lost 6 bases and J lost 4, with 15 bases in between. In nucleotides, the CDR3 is TGTGCCAGTAGCATTCAGGGGTCAGGCACTGAAGCTTTCTTT. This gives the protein CASSIQGSGTEAFF. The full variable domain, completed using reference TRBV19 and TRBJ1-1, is DGGITQSPKYLFRKEGQNVTLSCEQNLNHDAMYWYRQDPGQGLRLIYYSQIVNDFQKGDIAEGYSVSREKKESFPLTVTSAQKNPTAFYLCASSIQGSGTEAFFGQGTRLTVV.

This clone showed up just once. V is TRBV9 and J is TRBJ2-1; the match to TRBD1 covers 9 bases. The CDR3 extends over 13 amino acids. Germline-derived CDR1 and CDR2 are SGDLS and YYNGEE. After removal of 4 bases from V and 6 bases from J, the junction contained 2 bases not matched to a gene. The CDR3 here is CASSPTGGNEQFF. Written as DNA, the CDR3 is TGTGCCAGCAGCCCGACAGGGGGCAATGAGCAGTTCTTC.

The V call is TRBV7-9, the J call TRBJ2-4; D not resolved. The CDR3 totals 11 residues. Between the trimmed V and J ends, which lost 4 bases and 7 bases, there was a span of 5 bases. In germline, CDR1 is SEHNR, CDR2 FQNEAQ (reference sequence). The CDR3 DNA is TGTGCCAGCAGCTCCTCTAACATTCAGTACTTC. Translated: CASSSSNIQYF.

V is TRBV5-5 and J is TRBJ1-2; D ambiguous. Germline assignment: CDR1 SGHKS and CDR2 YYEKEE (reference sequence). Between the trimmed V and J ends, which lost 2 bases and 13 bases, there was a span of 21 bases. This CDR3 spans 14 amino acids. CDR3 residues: CASSLTSLESGITF. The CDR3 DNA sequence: TGTGCCAGCAGCTTAACAAGCCTTGAGTCAGGAATCACCTTC.

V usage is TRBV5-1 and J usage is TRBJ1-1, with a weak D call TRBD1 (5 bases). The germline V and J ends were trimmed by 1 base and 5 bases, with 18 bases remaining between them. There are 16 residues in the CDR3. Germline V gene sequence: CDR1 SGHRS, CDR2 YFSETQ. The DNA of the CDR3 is TGCGCCAGCAGCTTGATCTTCGGGGGAGGAAGAACTGAAGCTTTCTTT. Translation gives CASSLIFGGGRTEAFF.

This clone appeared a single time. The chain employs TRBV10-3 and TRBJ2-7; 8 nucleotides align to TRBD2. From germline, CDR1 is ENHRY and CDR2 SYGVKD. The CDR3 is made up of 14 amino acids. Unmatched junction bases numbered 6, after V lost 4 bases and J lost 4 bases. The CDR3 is CAISGAGGRYEQYF. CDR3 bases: TGTGCCATCAGTGGCGCGGGAGGTAGGTACGAGCAGTACTTC.

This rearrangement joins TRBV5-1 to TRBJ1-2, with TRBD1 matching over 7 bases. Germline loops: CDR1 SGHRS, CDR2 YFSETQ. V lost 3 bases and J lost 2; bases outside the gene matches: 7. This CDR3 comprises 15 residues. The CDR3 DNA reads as TGCGCCAGCAGCTCCCTGAGACAGGGCAACTATGGCTACACCTTC. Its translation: CASSSLRQGNYGYTF.

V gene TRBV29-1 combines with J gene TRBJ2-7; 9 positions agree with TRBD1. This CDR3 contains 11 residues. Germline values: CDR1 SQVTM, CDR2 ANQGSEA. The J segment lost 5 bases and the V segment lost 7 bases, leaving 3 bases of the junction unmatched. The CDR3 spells CSARTGDEQYF. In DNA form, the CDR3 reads TGCAGCGCCCGGACAGGGGACGAGCAGTACTTC.

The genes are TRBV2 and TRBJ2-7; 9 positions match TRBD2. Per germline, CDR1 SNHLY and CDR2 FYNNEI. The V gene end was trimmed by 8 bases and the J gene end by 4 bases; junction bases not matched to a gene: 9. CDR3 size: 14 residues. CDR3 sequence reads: CASFRAGGLYEQYF. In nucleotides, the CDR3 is TGTGCCAGCTTCCGGGCGGGAGGGCTGTACGAGCAGTACTTC.

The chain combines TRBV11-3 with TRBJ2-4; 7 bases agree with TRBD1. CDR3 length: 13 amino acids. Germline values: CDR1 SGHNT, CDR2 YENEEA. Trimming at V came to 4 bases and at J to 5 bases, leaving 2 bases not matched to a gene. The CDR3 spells CASSWDRENIQYF. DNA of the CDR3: TGTGCCAGCAGCTGGGACAGAGAAAACATTCAGTACTTC.

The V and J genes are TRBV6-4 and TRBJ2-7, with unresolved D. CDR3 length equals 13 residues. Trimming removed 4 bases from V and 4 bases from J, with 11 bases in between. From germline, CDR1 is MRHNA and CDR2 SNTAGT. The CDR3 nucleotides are TGTGCCAGCAGTGCCACCCCGGGTTACGAGCAGTACTTC. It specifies CASSATPGYEQYF.

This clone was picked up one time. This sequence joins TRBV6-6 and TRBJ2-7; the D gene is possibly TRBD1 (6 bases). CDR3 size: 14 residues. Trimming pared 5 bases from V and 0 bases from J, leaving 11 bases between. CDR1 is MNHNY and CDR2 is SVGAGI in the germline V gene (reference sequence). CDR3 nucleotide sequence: TGTGCCAGCAGTGTGAACAGGGTCTCCTACGAGCAGTACTTC. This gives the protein CASSVNRVSYEQYF.

The CDR3 bases are TGTGCCAGCAGCTTTATAGGAGTTGAGCAGTTCTTC. Translating gives CASSFIGVEQFF. This sequence joins TRBV7-2 and TRBJ2-1; D not resolved. From germline, CDR1 is SGHTA and CDR2 FQGNSA. Between the trimmed V and J ends, which lost 3 bases and 9 bases, there was a span of 9 bases. The CDR3 is 12 residues long.

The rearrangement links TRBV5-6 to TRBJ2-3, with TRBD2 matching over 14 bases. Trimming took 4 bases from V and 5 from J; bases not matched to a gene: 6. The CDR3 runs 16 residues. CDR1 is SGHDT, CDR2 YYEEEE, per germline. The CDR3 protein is CASSAGLAGVGDTQYF. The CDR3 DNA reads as TGTGCCAGCAGCGCGGGACTAGCGGGAGTTGGAGATACGCAGTATTTT.

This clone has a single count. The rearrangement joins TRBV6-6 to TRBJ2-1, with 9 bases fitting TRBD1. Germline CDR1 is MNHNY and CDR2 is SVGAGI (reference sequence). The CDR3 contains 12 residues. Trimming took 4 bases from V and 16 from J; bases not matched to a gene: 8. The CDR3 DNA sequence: TGTGCCAGCAGTTCCTACGGACAGGGGCGATTCTTC. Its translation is CASSSYGQGRFF.

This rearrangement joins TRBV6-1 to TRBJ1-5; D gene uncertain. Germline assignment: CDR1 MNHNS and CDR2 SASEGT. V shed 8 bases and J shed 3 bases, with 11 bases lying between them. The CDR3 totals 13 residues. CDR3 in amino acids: CASGQLLNQPQHF. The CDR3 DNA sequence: TGTGCCAGCGGTCAGTTGCTCAATCAGCCCCAGCATTTT.

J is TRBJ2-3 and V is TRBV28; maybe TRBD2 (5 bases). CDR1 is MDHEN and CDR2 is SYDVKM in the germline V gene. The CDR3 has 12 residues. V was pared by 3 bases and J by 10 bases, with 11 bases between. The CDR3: CASSLAGHAQYF. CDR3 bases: TGTGCCAGCAGTTTGGCGGGTCACGCGCAGTATTTT.

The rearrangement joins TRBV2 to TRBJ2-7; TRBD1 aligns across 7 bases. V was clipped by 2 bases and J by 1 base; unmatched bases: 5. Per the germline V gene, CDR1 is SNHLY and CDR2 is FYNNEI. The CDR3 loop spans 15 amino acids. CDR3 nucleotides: TGTGCCAGCAGTGAATACCGGGACAGATCCTACGAGCAGTACTTC. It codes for CASSEYRDRSYEQYF.

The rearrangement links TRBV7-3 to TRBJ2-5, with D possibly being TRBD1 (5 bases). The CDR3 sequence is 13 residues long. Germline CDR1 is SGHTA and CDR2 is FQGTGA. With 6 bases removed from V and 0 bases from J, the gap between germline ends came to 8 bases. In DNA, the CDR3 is TGTGCCAGCAGTCAGGGATACCAAGAGACCCAGTACTTC. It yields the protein CASSQGYQETQYF.

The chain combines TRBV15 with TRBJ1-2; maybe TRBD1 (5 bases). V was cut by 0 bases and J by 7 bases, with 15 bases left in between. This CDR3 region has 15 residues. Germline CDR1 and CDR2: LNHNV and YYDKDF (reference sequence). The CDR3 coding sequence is TGTGCCACCAGCAGAGATCGGGGGAAGGAGAGTGGCTACACCTTC. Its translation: CATSRDRGKESGYTF.

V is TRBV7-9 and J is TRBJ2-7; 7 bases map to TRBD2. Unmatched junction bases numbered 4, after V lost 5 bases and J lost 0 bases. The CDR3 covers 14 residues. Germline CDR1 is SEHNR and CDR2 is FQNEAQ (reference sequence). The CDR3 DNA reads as TGTGCCAGCAGCGTCGGGAGGAGCTCCTACGAGCAGTACTTC. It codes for CASSVGRSSYEQYF.

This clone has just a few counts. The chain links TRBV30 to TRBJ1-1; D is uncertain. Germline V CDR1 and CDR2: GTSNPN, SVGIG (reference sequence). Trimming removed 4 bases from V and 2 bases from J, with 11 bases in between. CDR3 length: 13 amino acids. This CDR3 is CAWMADLNTEAFF. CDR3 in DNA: TGTGCCTGGATGGCGGATTTAAACACTGAAGCTTTCTTT.

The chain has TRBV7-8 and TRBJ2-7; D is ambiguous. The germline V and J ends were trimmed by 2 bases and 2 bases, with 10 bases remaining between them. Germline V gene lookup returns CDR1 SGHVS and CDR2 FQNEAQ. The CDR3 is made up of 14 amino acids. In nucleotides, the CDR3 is TGTGCCAGCAGCTTATCTACAGACCCCTACGAGCAGTACTTC. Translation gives CASSLSTDPYEQYF.

CDR3 sequence reads: CASSFSAKETQYF. DNA of the CDR3: TGTGCCAGCAGTTTCTCAGCGAAAGAGACCCAGTACTTC. The chain couples TRBV27 to TRBJ2-5; no clear D. The germline V gene has CDR1 MNHEY and CDR2 SMNVEV (reference sequence). This CDR3 has 13 residues. V was shortened by 3 bases and J by 3 bases, with 8 bases between the two germline ends.